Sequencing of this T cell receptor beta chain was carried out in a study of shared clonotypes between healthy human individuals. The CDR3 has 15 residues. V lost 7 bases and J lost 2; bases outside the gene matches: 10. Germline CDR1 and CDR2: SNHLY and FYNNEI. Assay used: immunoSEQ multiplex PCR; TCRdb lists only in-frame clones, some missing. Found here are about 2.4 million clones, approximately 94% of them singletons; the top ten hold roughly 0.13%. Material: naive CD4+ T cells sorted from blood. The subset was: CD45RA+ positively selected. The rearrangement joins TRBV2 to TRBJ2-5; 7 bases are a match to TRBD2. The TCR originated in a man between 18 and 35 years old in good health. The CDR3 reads CASNRWGGGQETQYF. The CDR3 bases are TGTGCCAGCAACCGATGGGGGGGAGGGCAAGAGACCCAGTACTTC.